This T cell receptor (beta chain) was recovered during a study of blood T cells in healthy people across ages. Per sample, no less than 5 micrograms of total RNA were extracted. The authors ran a second PCR of about 7 to 12 cycles using a sample-barcoded 5' primer and a J-beta primer mix. TCRdb reanalysed the 5' RACE reads using MiXCR and keeps one entry per CDR3 protein. The sample yields 870,000 or so distinct CDR3 sequences, roughly 26% seen once. The junction had 14 bases not matched to a gene; V was cut back by 5 bases and J by 11 bases. CDR3 length: 16 residues. Germline lookup yields CDR1 DFQATT and CDR2 SNEGSKA (reference sequence). With respect to this clonotype: A much more abundant neighbour one base away suggests this may be a read error.

Material: blood. The gene calls are TRBV20-1 and TRBJ2-5, with 16 bases that match TRBD2. This TCR came from an elderly woman in good health. The CDR3 region has the DNA TGCAGTGCTCGGGGACTAGCGGGGGGGATCTACAATGAGCAGTACTTC. Protein product: CSARGLAGGIYNEQYF.